This entry features one T cell receptor beta chain sequence. This specimen comes from a study of blood T cell repertoires in COVID-19. For the study at large: Donors in the United States, Italy and Spain gave samples during acute or convalescent COVID-19.

CDR1 is MDHEN, CDR2 SYDVKM, per germline. The junction had 24 bases not matched to a gene; V was cut back by 5 bases and J by 12 bases. There are 18 residues in the CDR3. Profiling relied on immunoSEQ multiplex PCR, and the TCRdb table lists in-frame clones only, not all of them. The sample contains approximately 300,000 clones, approximately 85% of which appear only once. Sequenced input: PBMCs or T cells enriched from blood (not recorded which). This TCR derives from a woman aged 25 to 45 who had recovered from COVID-19. The rearrangement joins TRBV28 to TRBJ2-1; the match to TRBD1 covers 8 bases. The CDR3 nucleotides are TGTGCCAGCAGTCACACCGGGACAGGCCGTCCTAAAGCTGTGAGGCAGTTCTTC. This codes for CASSHTGTGRPKAVRQFF.